The TCR beta chain under discussion was sequenced for a study of blood T cell repertoires in COVID-19. About the study: Both acute and convalescent COVID-19 samples were obtained from the United States, Italy and Spain. The analysed material was cDNA or gDNA that came from T cells, B-cell-depleted T cells, or PBMCs.

In its sample, this clone was seen once. CDR1 is SGDLS, CDR2 YYNGEE, per germline. V lost 4 bases, J lost 1 base, and 8 bases stayed unmatched. The CDR3 extends over 16 amino acids. Methods used by the authors: Reference gene primer amplification gave estimated nucleated cell counts. Sequenced by immunoSEQ multiplex PCR; TCRdb stores in-frame clones only, minus some. The V and J calls and the clone size are those of that table, but D and trimming were determined from the DNA. Here the sample spans tens of thousands of clones, over 75% being singletons. The source of this sequence is a man aged 60 to 69 with active COVID-19. The chain employs TRBV9 and TRBJ1-5; 7 bases map to TRBD1. Sequencing input: peripheral blood. The CDR3 region is CASSPGDRASNQPQHF. The CDR3 nucleotides read TGTGCCAGCAGCCCTGGAGACAGGGCAAGCAATCAGCCCCAGCATTTT.